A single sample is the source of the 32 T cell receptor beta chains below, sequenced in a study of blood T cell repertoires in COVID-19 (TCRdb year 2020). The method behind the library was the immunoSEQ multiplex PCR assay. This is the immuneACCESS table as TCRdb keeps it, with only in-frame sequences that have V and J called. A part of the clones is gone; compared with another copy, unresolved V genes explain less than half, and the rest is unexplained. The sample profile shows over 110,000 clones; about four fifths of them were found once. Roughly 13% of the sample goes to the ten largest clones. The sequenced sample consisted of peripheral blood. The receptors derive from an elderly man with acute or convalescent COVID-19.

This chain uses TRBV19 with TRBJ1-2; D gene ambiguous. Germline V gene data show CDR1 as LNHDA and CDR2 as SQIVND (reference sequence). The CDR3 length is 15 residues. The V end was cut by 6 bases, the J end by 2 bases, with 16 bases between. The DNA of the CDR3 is TGTGCCAGTAGCTTGTTCCGGGGAGGGAACTATGGCTACACCTTC. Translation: CASSLFRGGNYGYTF.

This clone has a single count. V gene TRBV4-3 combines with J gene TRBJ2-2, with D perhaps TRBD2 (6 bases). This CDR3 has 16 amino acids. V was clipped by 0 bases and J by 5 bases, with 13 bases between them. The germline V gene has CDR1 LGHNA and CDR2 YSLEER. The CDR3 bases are TGCGCCAGCAGCCAAGAATTTGTCCGGGGGACCGGGGAGCTGTTTTTT. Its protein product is CASSQEFVRGTGELFF.

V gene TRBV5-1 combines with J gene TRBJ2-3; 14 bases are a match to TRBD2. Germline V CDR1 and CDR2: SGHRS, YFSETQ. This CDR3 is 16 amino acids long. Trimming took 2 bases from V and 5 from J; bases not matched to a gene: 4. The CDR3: CASSFGTSGRRDTQYF. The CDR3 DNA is TGCGCCAGCAGCTTCGGGACTAGCGGGAGACGAGATACGCAGTATTTT.

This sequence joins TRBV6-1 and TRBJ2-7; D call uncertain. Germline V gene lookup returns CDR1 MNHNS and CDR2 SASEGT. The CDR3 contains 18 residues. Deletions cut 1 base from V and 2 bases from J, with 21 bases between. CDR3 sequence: CASSEGVHVRVFAYEQYF. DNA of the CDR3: TGTGCCAGCAGTGAAGGAGTGCATGTAAGAGTGTTCGCCTACGAGCAGTACTTC.

CDR3 protein: CASSQEAALNTEAFF. As DNA, the CDR3 is TGCGCCAGCAGCCAAGAGGCGGCTCTGAACACTGAAGCTTTCTTT. The chain carries TRBV4-3 and TRBJ1-1, with D unclear. V dropped 0 bases and J dropped 0 bases, with 8 bases sitting between them. The CDR3 totals 15 residues. Germline CDR1 LGHNA, CDR2 YSLEER.

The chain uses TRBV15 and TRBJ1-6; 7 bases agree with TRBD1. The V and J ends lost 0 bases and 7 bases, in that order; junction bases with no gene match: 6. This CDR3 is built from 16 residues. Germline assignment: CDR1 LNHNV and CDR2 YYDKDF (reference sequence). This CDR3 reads CATSRDWTGGNSPLHF. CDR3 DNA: TGTGCCACCAGCAGAGATTGGACAGGAGGGAATTCACCCCTCCACTTT.

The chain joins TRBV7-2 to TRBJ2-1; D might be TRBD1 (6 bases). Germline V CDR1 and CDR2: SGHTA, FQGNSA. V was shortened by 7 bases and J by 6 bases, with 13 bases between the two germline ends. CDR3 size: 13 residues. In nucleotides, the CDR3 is TGTGCCAGCACCTTGCTACAGGGCAATGAGCAGTTCTTC. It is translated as CASTLLQGNEQFF.

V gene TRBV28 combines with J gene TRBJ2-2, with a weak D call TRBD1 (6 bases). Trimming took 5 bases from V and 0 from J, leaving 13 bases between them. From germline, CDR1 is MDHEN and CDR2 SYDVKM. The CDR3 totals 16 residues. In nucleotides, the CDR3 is TGTGCCAGCAGTCCACAGGGATTCGCGAACACCGGGGAGCTGTTTTTT. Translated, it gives CASSPQGFANTGELFF.

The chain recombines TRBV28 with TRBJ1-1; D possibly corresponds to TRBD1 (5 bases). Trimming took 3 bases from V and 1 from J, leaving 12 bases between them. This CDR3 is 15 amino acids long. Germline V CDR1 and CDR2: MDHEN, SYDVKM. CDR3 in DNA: TGTGCCAGCAGTTTCGTTTCAGGGTGGAACACTGAAGCTTTCTTT. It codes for CASSFVSGWNTEAFF.

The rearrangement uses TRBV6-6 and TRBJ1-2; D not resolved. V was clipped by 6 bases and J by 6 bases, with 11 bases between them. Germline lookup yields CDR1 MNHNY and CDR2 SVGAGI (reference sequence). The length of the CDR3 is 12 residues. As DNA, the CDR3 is TGTGCCAGCAGCTTACTCGGAGATGGCTACACCTTC. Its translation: CASSLLGDGYTF.

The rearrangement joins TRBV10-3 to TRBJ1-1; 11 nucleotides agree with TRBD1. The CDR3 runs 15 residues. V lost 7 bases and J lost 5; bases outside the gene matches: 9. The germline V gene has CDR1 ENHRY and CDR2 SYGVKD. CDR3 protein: CAIKGQGAVGTEAFF. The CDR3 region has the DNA TGTGCCATCAAAGGACAGGGGGCCGTCGGAACTGAAGCTTTCTTT.

The CDR3 here is CASSLRGQGGQSPLHF. The CDR3 DNA reads TGTGCCAGCAGCTTAAGGGGACAGGGTGGGCAATCACCCCTCCACTTT. The chain links TRBV7-2 to TRBJ1-6, with TRBD1 matching 9 bases. CDR1 SGHTA and CDR2 FQGNSA come from the germline V gene. Unmatched junction bases numbered 9, after V lost 2 bases and J lost 10 bases. There are 16 residues in the CDR3.

The CDR3 reads CASSPGQAYTGELFF. The CDR3 DNA is TGTGCCAGCAGCCCCGGACAGGCGTACACCGGGGAGCTGTTTTTT. The gene calls are TRBV3-1 (or the pseudogene TRBV3-2) and TRBJ2-2, with 7 bases lining up with TRBD1. The junction had 5 bases not matched to a gene; V was cut back by 4 bases and J by 3 bases. This CDR3 is built from 15 residues. From germline, CDR1 is LGHDT and CDR2 YNNKEL (reference sequence).

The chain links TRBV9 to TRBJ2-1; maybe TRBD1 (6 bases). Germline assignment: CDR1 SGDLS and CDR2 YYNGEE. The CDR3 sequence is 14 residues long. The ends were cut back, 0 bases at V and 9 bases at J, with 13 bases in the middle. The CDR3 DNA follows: TGTGCCAGCAGCGTAGGGGGTCGCAGGGGTGAGCAGTTCTTC. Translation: CASSVGGRRGEQFF.

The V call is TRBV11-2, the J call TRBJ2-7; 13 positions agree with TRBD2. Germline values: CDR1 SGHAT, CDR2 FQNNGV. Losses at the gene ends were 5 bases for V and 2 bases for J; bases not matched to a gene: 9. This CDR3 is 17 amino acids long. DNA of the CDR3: TGTGCCAGCAGCCTCTGGACTAGCGGGGGCTCTACCTACGAGCAGTACTTC. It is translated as CASSLWTSGGSTYEQYF.

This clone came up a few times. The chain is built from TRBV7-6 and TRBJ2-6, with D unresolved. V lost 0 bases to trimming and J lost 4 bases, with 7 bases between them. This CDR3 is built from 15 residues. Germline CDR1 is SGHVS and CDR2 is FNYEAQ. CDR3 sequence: CASSLAGSGANVLTF. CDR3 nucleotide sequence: TGTGCCAGCAGCTTAGCTGGCTCCGGGGCCAACGTCCTGACTTTC.

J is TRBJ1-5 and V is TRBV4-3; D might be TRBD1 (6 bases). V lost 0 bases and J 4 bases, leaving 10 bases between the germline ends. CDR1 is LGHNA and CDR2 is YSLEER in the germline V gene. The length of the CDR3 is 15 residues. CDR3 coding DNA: TGCGCCAGCAGCCAAGATACAGGGCGGAATCAGCCCCAGCATTTT. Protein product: CASSQDTGRNQPQHF.

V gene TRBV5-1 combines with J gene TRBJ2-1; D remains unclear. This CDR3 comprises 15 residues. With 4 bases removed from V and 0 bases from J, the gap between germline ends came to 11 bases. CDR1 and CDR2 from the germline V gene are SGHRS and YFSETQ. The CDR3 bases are TGCGCCAGCAGCCTAGATTGGTCCTCCTACAATGAGCAGTTCTTC. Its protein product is CASSLDWSSYNEQFF.

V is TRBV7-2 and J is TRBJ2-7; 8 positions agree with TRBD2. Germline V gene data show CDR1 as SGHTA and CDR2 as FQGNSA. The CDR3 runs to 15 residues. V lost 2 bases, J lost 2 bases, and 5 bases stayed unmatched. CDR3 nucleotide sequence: TGTGCCAGCAGCTTAACCGCGGGGGGTGCCTACGAGCAGTACTTC. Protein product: CASSLTAGGAYEQYF.

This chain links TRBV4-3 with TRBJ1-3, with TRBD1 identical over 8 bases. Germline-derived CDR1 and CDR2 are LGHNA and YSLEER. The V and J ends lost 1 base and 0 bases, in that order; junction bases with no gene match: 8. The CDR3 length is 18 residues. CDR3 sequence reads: CASSQAGAGGLSGNTIYF. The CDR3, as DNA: TGCGCCAGCAGCCAAGCCGGAGCAGGGGGCCTCTCTGGAAACACCATATATTTT.

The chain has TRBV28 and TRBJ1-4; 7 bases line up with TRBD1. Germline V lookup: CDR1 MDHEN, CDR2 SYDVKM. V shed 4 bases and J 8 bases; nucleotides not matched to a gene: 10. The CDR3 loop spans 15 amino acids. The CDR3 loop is CASSSTGEVGEKLFF. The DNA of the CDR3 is TGTGCCAGCAGTTCCACAGGGGAGGTCGGGGAAAAACTGTTTTTT.

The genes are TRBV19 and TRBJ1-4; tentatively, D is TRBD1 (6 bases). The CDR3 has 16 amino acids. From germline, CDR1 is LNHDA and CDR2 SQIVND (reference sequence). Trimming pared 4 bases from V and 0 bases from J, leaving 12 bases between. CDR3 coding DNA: TGTGCCAGTAGTACCAACAGGGCTGCAACTAATGAAAAACTGTTTTTT. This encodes CASSTNRAATNEKLFF.

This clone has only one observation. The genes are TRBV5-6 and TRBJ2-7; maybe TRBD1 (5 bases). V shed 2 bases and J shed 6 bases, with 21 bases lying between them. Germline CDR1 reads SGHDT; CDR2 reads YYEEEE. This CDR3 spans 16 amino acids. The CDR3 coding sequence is TGTGCCAGCAGCTTACGACAGAGGCAGGTTATACGCGAGCAGTACTTC. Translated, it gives CASSLRQRQVIREQYF.

This chain's CDR3 is CASRRAQAGSGANVLTF. CDR3 in DNA: TGTGCCAGCAGACGAGCCCAGGCCGGCTCTGGGGCCAACGTCCTGACTTTC. The rearrangement links TRBV6-6 to TRBJ2-6; D is ambiguous. The germline V gene has CDR1 MNHNY and CDR2 SVGAGI (reference sequence). The CDR3 contains 17 residues. V gave up 6 bases and J gave up 0 bases, with 15 bases separating them.

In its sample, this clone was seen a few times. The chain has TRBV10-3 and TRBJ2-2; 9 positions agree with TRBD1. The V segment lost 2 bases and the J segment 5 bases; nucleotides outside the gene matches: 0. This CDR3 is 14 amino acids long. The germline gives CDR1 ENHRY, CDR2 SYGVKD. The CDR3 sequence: CAISEGTGTGELFF. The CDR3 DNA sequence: TGTGCCATCAGTGAGGGGACAGGGACCGGGGAGCTGTTTTTT.

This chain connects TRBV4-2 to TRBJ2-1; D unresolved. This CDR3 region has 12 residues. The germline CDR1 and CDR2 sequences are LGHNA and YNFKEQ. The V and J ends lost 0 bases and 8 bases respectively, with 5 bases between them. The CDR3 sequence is CASSQDLHEQFF. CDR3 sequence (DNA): TGTGCCAGCAGCCAAGATCTCCATGAGCAGTTCTTC.

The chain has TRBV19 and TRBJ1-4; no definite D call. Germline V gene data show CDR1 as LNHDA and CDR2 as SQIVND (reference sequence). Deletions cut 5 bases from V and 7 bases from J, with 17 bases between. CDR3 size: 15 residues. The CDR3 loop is CASSPSAPRAEKLFF. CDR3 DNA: TGTGCCAGTAGTCCCTCGGCTCCGAGGGCTGAAAAACTGTTTTTT.

The CDR3 bases are TGTGCCAGCAGCTCCGCCGCGGTAGCGCCCACAGATACGCAGTATTTT. It codes for CASSSAAVAPTDTQYF. The chain combines TRBV7-2 with TRBJ2-3; tentatively, D is TRBD2 (5 bases). The germline gives CDR1 SGHTA, CDR2 FQGNSA. Trimming stripped 4 bases from V and 2 bases from J, with 16 bases between. This CDR3 has 16 residues.

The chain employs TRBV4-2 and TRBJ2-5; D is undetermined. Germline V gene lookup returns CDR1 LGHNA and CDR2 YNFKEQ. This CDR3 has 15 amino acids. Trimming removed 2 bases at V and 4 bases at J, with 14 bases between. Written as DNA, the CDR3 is TGTGCCAGCAGCCAAACCAACGTGCCGGGAGAGACCCAGTACTTC. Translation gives CASSQTNVPGETQYF.

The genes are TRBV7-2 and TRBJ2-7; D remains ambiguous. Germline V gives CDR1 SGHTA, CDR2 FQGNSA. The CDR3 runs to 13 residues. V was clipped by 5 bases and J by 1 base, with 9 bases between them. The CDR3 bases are TGTGCCAGCAGCCCAGGAACATCCTACGAGCAGTACTTC. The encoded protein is CASSPGTSYEQYF.

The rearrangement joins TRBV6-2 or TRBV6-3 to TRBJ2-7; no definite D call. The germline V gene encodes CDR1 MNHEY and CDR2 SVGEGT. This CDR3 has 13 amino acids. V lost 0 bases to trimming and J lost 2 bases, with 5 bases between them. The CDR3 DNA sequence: TGTGCCAGCAGTTACTCCTCCCCCTACGAGCAGTACTTC. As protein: CASSYSSPYEQYF.

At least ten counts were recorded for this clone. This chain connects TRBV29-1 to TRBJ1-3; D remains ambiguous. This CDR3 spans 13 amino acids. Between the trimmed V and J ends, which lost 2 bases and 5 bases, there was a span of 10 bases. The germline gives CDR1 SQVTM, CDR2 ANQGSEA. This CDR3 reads CSVEMRNRNTIYF. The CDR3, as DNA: TGCAGCGTTGAAATGAGGAACCGAAACACCATATATTTT.